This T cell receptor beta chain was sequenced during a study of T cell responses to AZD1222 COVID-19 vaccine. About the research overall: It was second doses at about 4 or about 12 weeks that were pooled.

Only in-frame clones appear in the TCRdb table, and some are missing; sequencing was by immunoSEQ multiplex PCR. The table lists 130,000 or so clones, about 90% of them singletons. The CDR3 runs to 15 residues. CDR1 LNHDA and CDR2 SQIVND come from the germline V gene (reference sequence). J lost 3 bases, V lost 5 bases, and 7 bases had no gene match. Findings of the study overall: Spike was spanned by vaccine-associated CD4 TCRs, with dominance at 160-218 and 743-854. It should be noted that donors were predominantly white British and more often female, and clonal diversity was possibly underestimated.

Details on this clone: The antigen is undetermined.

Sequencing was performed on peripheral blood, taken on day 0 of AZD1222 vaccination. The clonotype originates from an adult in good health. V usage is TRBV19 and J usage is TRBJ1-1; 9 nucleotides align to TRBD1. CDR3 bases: TGTGCCAGTAGTCCGGACAGGGGAATGGACACTGAAGCTTTCTTT. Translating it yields CASSPDRGMDTEAFF.